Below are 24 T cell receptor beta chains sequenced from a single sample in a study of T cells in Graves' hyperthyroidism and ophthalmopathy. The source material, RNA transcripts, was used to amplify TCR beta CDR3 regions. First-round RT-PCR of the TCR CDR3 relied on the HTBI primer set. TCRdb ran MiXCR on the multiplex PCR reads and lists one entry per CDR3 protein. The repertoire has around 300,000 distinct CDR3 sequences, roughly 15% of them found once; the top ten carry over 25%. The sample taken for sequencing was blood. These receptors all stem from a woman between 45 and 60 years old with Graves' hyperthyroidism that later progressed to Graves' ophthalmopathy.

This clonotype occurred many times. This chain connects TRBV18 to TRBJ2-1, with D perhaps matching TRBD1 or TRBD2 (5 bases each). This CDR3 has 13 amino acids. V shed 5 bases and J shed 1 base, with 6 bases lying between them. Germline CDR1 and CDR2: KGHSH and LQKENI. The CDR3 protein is CASSEGSYNEQFF. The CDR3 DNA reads TGTGCCAGCTCAGAGGGGTCCTACAATGAGCAGTTCTTC.

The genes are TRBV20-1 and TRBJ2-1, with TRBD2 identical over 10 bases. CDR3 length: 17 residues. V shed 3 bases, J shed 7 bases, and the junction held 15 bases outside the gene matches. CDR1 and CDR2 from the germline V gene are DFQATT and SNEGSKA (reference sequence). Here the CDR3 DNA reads TGCAGTGCTAGCCCTCTAGGAGCGGGAGGGGGAGGGAATGAGCAGTTCTTC. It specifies CSASPLGAGGGGNEQFF.

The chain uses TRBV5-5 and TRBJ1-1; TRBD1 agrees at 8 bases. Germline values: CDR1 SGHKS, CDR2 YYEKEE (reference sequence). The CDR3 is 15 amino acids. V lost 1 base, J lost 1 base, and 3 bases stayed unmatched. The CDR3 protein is CASSLFGQGNTEAFF. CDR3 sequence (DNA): TGTGCCAGCAGCTTGTTTGGACAGGGGAACACTGAAGCTTTCTTT.

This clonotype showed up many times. CDR3 nucleotide sequence: TGTGCCAGCAGCGTACTGGGGGATTATCAAGAGACCCAGTACTTC. It codes for CASSVLGDYQETQYF. The J gene is TRBJ2-5, the V gene TRBV9; D is tentatively TRBD1 or TRBD2 (5 bases each). Per the germline V gene, CDR1 is SGDLS and CDR2 is YYNGEE. The V end was cut by 1 base, the J end by 2 bases, with 12 bases between. The CDR3 is 15 residues long.

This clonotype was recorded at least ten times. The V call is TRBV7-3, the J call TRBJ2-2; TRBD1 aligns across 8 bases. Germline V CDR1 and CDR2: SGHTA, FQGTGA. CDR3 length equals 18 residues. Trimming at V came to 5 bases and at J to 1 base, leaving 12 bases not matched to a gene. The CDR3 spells CASSPPDRAWRNTGELFF. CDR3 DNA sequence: TGTGCCAGCAGCCCCCCGGACAGGGCTTGGAGGAACACCGGGGAGCTGTTTTTT.

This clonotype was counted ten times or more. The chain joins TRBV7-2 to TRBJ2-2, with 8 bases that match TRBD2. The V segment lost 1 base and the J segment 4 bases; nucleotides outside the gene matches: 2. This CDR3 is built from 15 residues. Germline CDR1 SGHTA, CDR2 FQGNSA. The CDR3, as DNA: TGTGCCAGCAGCTTAGGGACTAGCTTCACCGGGGAGCTGTTTTTT. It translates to CASSLGTSFTGELFF.

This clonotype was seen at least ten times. In DNA form, the CDR3 reads TGTGCCAGCAGCTCCCTAGCGGGCACCGGGGAGCTGTTTTTT. Translating it yields CASSSLAGTGELFF. The V and J genes are TRBV27 and TRBJ2-2; 8 positions match TRBD2. Per germline, CDR1 MNHEY and CDR2 SMNVEV (reference sequence). The CDR3 length is 14 residues. The V and J ends lost 6 bases and 4 bases, in that order; junction bases with no gene match: 4.

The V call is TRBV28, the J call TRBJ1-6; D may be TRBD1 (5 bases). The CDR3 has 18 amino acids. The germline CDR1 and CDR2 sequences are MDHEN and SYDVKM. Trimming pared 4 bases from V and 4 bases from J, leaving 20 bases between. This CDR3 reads CASSSTGTRDGYNSPLHF. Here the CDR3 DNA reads TGTGCCAGCAGTTCCACCGGGACGAGGGACGGGTATAATTCACCCCTCCACTTT.

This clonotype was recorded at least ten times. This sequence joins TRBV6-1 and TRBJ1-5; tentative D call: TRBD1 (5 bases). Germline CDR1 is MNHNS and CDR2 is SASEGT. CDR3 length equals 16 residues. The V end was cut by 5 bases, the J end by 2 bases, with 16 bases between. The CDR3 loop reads CASSYPTGRGNQPQHF. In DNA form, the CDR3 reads TGTGCCAGCAGTTACCCGACGGGACGTGGCAATCAGCCCCAGCATTTT.

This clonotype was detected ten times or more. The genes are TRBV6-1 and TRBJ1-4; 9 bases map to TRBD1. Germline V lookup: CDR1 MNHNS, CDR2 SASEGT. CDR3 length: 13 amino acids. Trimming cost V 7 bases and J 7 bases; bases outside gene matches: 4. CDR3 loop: CASKQGAVEKLFF. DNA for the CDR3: TGTGCCAGCAAACAGGGGGCGGTTGAAAAACTGTTTTTT.

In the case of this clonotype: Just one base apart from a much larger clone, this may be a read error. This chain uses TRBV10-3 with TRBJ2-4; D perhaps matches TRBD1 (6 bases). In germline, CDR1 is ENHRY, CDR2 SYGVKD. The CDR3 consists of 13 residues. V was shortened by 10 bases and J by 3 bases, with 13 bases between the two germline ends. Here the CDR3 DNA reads TGTGCCAGCTCTCGGGACAACAAAAACATTCAGTACTTC. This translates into CASSRDNKNIQYF.

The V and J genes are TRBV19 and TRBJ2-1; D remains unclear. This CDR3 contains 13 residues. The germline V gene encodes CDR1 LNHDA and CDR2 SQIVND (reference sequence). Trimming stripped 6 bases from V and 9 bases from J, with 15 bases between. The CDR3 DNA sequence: TGTGCCAGTAGGGACCCTCTCCTTCTTGAGCAGTTCTTC. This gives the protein CASRDPLLLEQFF.

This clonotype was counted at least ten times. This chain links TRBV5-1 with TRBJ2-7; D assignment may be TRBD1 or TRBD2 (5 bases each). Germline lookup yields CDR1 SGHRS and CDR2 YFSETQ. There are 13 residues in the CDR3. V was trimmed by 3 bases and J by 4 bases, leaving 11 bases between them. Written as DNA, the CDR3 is TGCGCCAGCAGCTGGGGGAGTGAATACGAGCAGTACTTC. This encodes CASSWGSEYEQYF. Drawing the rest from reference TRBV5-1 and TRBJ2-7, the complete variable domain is KAGVTQTPRYLIKTRGQQVTLSCSPISGHRSVSWYQQTPGQGLQFLFEYFSETQRNKGNFPGRFSGRQFSNSRSEMNVSTLELGDSALYLCASSWGSEYEQYFGPGTRLTVT.

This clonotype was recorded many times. The CDR3 bases are TGTGCCAGCAGCCAGGATCAGAGCAATCAGCCCCAGCATTTT. Translation gives CASSQDQSNQPQHF. The V call is TRBV3-1, the J call TRBJ1-5; D is undetermined. Germline lookup yields CDR1 LGHDT and CDR2 YNNKEL (reference sequence). With 3 bases removed from V and 1 base from J, the gap between germline ends came to 7 bases. This CDR3 is 14 amino acids long.

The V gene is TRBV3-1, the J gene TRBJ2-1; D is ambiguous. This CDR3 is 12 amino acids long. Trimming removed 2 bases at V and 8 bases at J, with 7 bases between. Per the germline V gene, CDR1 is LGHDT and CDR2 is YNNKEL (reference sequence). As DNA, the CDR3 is TGTGCCAGCAGCCAATCGCGGTATGAGCAGTTCTTC. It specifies CASSQSRYEQFF.

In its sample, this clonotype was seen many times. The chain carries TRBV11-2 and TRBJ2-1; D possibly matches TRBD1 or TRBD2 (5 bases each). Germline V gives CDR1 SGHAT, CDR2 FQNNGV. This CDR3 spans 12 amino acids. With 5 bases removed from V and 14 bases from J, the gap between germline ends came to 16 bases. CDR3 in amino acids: CASSRGAGNEFF. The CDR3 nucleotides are TGTGCCAGCAGCCGAGGGGCAGGGAACGAGTTCTTC.

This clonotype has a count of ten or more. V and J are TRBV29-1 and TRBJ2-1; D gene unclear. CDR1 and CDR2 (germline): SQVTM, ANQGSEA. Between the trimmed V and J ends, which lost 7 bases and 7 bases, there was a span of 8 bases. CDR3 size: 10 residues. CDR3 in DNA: TGCAGCGCTGGGTGGAATGAGCAGTTCTTC. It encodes CSAGWNEQFF.

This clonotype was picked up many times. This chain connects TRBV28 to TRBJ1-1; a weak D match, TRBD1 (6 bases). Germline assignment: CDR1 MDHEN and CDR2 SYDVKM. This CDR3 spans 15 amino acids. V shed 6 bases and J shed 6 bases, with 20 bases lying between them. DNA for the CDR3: TGTGCCAGCAGCTCCATACGACAGGCATGGTCTGAAGCTTTCTTT. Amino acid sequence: CASSSIRQAWSEAFF.

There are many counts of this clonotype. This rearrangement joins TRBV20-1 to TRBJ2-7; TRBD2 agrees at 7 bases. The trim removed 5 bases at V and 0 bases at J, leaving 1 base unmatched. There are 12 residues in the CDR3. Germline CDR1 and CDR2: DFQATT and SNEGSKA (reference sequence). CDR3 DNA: TGCAGTGCTGGGGGGGTCTCCTACGAGCAGTACTTC. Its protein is CSAGGVSYEQYF.

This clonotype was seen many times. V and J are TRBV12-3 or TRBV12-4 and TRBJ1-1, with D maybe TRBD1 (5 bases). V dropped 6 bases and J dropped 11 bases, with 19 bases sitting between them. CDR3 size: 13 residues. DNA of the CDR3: TGTGCCAGCAGGTCCGGGGGGTTGGGTGAGGCTTTCTTT. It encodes CASRSGGLGEAFF.

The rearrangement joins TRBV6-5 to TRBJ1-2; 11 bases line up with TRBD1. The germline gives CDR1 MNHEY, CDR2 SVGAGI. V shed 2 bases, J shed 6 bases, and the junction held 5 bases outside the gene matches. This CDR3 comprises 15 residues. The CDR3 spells CASSYGDRGMDGYTF. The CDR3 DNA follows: TGTGCCAGCAGTTACGGGGACAGGGGGATGGATGGCTACACCTTC.

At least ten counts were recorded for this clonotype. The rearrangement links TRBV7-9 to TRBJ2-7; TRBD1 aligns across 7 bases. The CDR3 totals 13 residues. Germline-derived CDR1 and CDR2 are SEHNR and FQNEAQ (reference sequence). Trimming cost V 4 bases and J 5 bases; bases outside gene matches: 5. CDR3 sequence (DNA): TGTGCCAGCAGCTGGACAGGATCGAACGAGCAGTACTTC. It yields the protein CASSWTGSNEQYF. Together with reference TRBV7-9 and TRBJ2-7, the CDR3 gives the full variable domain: DTGVSQNPRHKITKRGQNVTFRCDPISEHNRLYWYRQTLGQGPEFLTYFQNEAQLEKSRLLSDRFSAERPKGSFSTLEIQRTEQGDSAMYLCASSWTGSNEQYFGPGTRLTVT.

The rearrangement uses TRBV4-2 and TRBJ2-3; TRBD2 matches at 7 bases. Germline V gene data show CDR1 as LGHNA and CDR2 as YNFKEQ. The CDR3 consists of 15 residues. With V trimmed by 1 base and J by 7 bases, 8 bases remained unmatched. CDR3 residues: CASSQVASGDHTQYF. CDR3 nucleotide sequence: TGTGCCAGCAGCCAAGTAGCTAGCGGAGATCATACGCAGTATTTT.

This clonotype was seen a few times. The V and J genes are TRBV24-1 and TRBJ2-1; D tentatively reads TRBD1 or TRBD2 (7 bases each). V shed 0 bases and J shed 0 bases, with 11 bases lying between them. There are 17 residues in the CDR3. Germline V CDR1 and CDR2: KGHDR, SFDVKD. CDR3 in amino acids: CATSDLQGGSSYNEQFF. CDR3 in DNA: TGTGCCACCAGTGATTTGCAGGGGGGGAGCTCCTACAATGAGCAGTTCTTC.